Listed below are T cell receptor beta chains from one sample, sequenced in a study of response to subunit inactivated influenza vaccine. TCRdb redid the calling of the RT-PCR reads with MiXCR, one entry per CDR3 protein. This sample yields under 850,000 distinct CDR3 sequences, of which under 20% are seen a single time; approximately 11% belongs to the top ten. Sequences were derived from PBMCs from blood, sampled around 5 days after vaccination. The source of these receptors is a man in his forties or fifties who received an inactivated influenza vaccine. Each CDR3 is given with its conserved first and last residue. A D gene is named only where the DNA matches it firmly. The size entry is marked missing in some rows and otherwise reads once, few, many or a size class.

- | TRBJ2-7 | TRBV15 | - | TGTGCCACCAGCAGGGAGGCAGGGGCCTACGAGCAGTACTTC | CATSREAGAYEQYF
- | TRBJ2-7 | TRBV5-4 | - | TGTGCCAGCAGCTTGGTAGGGGGTCGCGAGCAGTACTTC | CASSLVGGREQYF
few | TRBJ1-6 | TRBV4-2 | - | TGTGCCAGCAGCCAAGGTGGGGGTTCACCCCTCCACTTT | CASSQGGGSPLHF
few | TRBJ2-1 | TRBV10-3 | TRBD1 | TGTGCCATCAGCCAGGGACAGGGTGGAAATGAGCAGTTCTTC | CAISQGQGGNEQFF
- | TRBJ1-3 | TRBV29-1 | - | TGCAGCGTCGGGTCTGGGGCTGGAAACACCATATATTTT | CSVGSGAGNTIYF
few | TRBJ1-3 | TRBV5-1 | - | TGCGCCAGCAGCTTGGACCAGGGCTCTGGAAACACCATATATTTT | CASSLDQGSGNTIYF
- | TRBJ2-7 | TRBV29-1 | - | TGCAGCGTTGGGTCGCCCTACGAGCAGTACTTC | CSVGSPYEQYF
few | TRBJ2-7 | TRBV12-3/TRBV12-4 | TRBD1 | TGTGCCAGCAGTTTGACAGGGAGAGCCCACGAGCAGTACTTC | CASSLTGRAHEQYF
- | TRBJ2-1 | TRBV5-1 | - | TGCGCCAGCAGCTTGGGTTCTAACAGACTCAATGAGCAGTTCTTC | CASSLGSNRLNEQFF
once | TRBJ2-3 | TRBV5-1 | - | TGCGCCAGCAGCCCACTAGCTCCCACAGATACGCAGTATTTT | CASSPLAPTDTQYF
- | TRBJ2-1 | TRBV4-1 | TRBD2 | TGCGCCAGCAGCCAACATCCGGGACTAGCGGGGGACAATGAGCAGTTCTTC | CASSQHPGLAGDNEQFF
- | TRBJ1-6 | TRBV6-5 | - | TGTGCCAGCAGTTACTCGGGTAATAATTCACCCCTCCACTTT | CASSYSGNNSPLHF
few | TRBJ2-1 | TRBV11-2 | TRBD1 | TGTGCCAGCAGCCCCCGAGGGGGCACACCCTCCTACAATGAGCAGTTCTTC | CASSPRGGTPSYNEQFF
- | TRBJ2-2 | TRBV27 | TRBD2 | TGTGCCAGCAGTTTTCTGGGCGGGGGGGCAAGGGAGCTGTTTTTT | CASSFLGGGARELFF
few | TRBJ1-1 | TRBV7-9 | - | TGTGCCAGCAGCAAAGGGTCGGGAGCTGAAGCTTTCTTT | CASSKGSGAEAFF
few | TRBJ1-3 | TRBV20-1 | TRBD1 | TGCAGTGCTGCCCCCCCGGGACAGCTATCTGGAAACACCATATATTTT | CSAAPPGQLSGNTIYF
few | TRBJ2-2 | TRBV3-1 | - | TGTGCCAGCAGCCAAGCGGTCAGCACCGGGGAGCTGTTTTTT | CASSQAVSTGELFF
- | TRBJ2-3 | TRBV4-3 | - | TGCGCCAGCAGCCAAGATATTTCCCGAGATACGCAGTATTTT | CASSQDISRDTQYF
- | TRBJ2-5 | TRBV12-3/TRBV12-4 | TRBD2 | TGTGCCAGCAGTTTAGTGGCGGGAGAGAAGACCCAGTACTTC | CASSLVAGEKTQYF
- | TRBJ2-7 | TRBV12-3/TRBV12-4 | - | TGTGCCAGCACCCAAGGTGCCGAGCAGTACTTC | CASTQGAEQYF